This T cell receptor (beta chain) was obtained from a study of shared clonotypes between healthy human individuals. The CDR3 extends over 17 amino acids. Trimming removed 5 bases from V and 6 bases from J, with 26 bases in between. Germline V lookup: CDR1 MDHEN, CDR2 SYDVKM. Measured with immunoSEQ multiplex PCR; TCRdb has only the in-frame clones, and not every one. Altogether under 600,000 clones are present, more than 95% being singletons, with the ten largest covering less than 0.065%. The chain uses TRBV28 and TRBJ2-7, with D perhaps assigned TRBD1 or TRBD2 (5 bases each). The source material was naive CD4+ T cells sorted from blood. The subset: CD45RA+ positively selected. The clonotype comes from a woman aged 30 to 39 in good health. The CDR3: CASSPWDGFFGSGEQYF. DNA for the CDR3: TGTGCCAGCAGTCCCTGGGACGGCTTCTTCGGATCTGGCGAGCAGTACTTC.